These 5 T cell receptor beta chains share one sample of origin, sequenced in a study of blood T cell repertoires in COVID-19. The table came from immunoSEQ multiplex PCR; TCRdb's copy has only in-frame clones and leaves some out. Of roughly 58,000 clones listed, over 75% are singletons. The specimen was peripheral blood. These receptors all stem from a man aged 60 to 75 with COVID-19, enrolled during active disease.

CDR3 in amino acids: CASSQRGGSYEQYF. The CDR3 nucleotides read TGTGCCAGCAGCCAGCGGGGGGGGTCCTACGAGCAGTACTTC. This chain joins TRBV3-1 (or the pseudogene TRBV3-2) and TRBJ2-7; 9 bases line up with TRBD2. CDR1 is LGHDT, CDR2 YNNKEL, per germline (reference sequence). V shed 3 bases and J 1 base; nucleotides not matched to a gene: 1. This CDR3 comprises 14 residues.

The chain couples TRBV29-1 to TRBJ2-3; D is unresolved. V dropped 4 bases and J dropped 2 bases, with 7 bases sitting between them. This CDR3 has 12 amino acids. Looked up from germline, CDR1 is SQVTM and CDR2 is ANQGSEA. The CDR3 coding sequence is TGCAGCGTTGGCGGCCCCACAGATACGCAGTATTTT. Translation: CSVGGPTDTQYF.

The CDR3 is CASSLASGVTDTQYF. The CDR3 DNA reads as TGCGCCAGCAGCTTGGCCAGTGGTGTCACAGATACGCAGTATTTT. The chain employs TRBV5-1 and TRBJ2-3; unclear D gene. Per germline, CDR1 SGHRS and CDR2 YFSETQ. The V gene lost 0 bases and the J gene lost 2 bases, with 10 bases spanning the gap. This CDR3 contains 15 residues.

The V gene is TRBV1, the J gene TRBJ1-3. TRBV1 is recorded as a pseudogene. This CDR3 region has 18 residues. CDR3 nucleotides: TGCACCAGCAGCCAACGACGACCGAGGAGGCCCTCTGGAAACACCATATATTTT. Translating gives CTSSQRRPRRPSGNTIYF.

The chain combines TRBV15 with TRBJ2-1; 14 positions agree with TRBD2. The J segment lost 8 bases and the V segment lost 0 bases, leaving 6 bases of the junction unmatched. Germline V CDR1 and CDR2: LNHNV, YYDKDF (reference sequence). The CDR3 covers 17 residues. In nucleotides, the CDR3 is TGTGCCACCAGCAGAGAAACGGGACTAGCGGGAGAGGATGAGCAGTTCTTC. This sequence encodes CATSRETGLAGEDEQFF.